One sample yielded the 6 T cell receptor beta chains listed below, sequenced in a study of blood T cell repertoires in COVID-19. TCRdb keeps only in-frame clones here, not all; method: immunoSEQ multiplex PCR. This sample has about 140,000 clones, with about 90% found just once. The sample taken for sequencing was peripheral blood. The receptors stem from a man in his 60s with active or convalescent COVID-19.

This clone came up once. The CDR3 is CASGLAGPGLNEQFF. As DNA, the CDR3 is TGTGCTAGTGGTTTGGCGGGTCCAGGGTTGAATGAGCAGTTCTTC. The V call is TRBV12-5, the J call TRBJ2-1, with a weak D call TRBD1 (5 bases). Germline CDR1 and CDR2: LGHNT and FRNRAP. V lost 1 base and J lost 7, with 14 bases in between. The CDR3 loop spans 15 amino acids.

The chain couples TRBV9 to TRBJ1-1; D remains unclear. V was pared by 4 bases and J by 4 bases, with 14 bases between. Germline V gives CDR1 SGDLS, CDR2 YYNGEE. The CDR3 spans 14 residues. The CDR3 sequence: CASSPPRSVTEAFF. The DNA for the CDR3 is TGTGCCAGCAGCCCCCCCAGGTCCGTCACTGAAGCTTTCTTT.

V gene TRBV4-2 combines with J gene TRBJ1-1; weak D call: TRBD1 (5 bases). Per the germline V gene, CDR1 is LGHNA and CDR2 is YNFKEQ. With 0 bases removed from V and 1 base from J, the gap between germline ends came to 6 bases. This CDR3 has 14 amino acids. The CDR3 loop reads CASSQEGGNTEAFF. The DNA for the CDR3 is TGTGCCAGCAGCCAAGAGGGGGGGAACACTGAAGCTTTCTTT.

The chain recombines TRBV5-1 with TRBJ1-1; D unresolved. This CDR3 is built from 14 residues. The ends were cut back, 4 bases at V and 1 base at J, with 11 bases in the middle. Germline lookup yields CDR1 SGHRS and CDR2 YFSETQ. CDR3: CASSPGQTNTEAFF. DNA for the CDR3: TGCGCCAGCAGCCCGGGTCAAACGAACACTGAAGCTTTCTTT.

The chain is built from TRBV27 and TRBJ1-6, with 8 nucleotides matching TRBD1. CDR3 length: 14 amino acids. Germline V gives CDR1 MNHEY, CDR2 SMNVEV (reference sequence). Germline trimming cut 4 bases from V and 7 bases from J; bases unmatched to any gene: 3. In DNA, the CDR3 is TGTGCCAGCAGTTCGGACAGGGCGAATTCACCCCTCCACTTT. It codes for CASSSDRANSPLHF.

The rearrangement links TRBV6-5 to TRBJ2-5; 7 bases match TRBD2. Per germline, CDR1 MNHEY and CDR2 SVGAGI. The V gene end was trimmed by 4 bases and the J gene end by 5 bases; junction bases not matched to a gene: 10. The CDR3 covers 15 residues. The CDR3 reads CASSSHWEGGETQYF. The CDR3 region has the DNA TGTGCCAGCAGTTCCCACTGGGAGGGTGGGGAGACCCAGTACTTC.